The 17 T cell receptor beta chains presented below share a single source sample, sequenced in a study of blood T cells in healthy people across ages. A second PCR of about 7 to 12 cycles used a sample-barcoded 5' primer and a J-beta primer mix. Via MiXCR, TCRdb re-called the 5' RACE reads, giving one row per CDR3 protein. The sample gives around 800,000 distinct CDR3 sequences, roughly 25% of which show up once; approximately 2.9% is in the top ten. The same specimen was also included in a second study, on T cells of mothers and their children.

Sequencing input: blood. These receptors were taken from a boy under 18 in good health.

The chain employs TRBV6-5 and TRBJ2-3; weak D call: TRBD2 (5 bases). Germline-derived CDR1 and CDR2 are MNHEY and SVGAGI. The germline V and J ends were trimmed by 10 bases and 0 bases, with 14 bases remaining between them. The CDR3 contains 14 residues. For the CDR3, the DNA is TGTGCCACCACCTCCGGACTCAGCACAGATACGCAGTATTTT. Translation: CATTSGLSTDTQYF.

In its sample, this clonotype was seen a few times. The J gene is TRBJ2-5, the V gene TRBV12-3 or TRBV12-4, with 7 bases fitting TRBD2. The CDR3 length is 14 residues. Trimming at V came to 3 bases and at J to 6 bases, leaving 7 bases not matched to a gene. CDR3 nucleotide sequence: TGTGCCAGCAGTTTTGGGGGGGTAGGAAAGACCCAGTACTTC. It translates to CASSFGGVGKTQYF.

The chain combines TRBV18 with TRBJ2-5; TRBD1 matches at 8 bases. Germline V CDR1 and CDR2: KGHSH, LQKENI. The CDR3 sequence is 14 residues long. J was trimmed by 1 base and V by 6 bases; bases with no gene match: 4. The CDR3 is CASSHGQGQETQYF. For the CDR3, the DNA is TGTGCCAGCTCGCATGGACAGGGCCAAGAGACCCAGTACTTC.

DNA for the CDR3: TGTGCCAGCAGCTTAGAGGTTGCCAACTACGAGCAGTACTTC. Translating it yields CASSLEVANYEQYF. This sequence joins TRBV7-2 and TRBJ2-7, with D hard to call. V lost 1 base, J lost 3 bases, and 10 bases lay in between. In germline, CDR1 is SGHTA, CDR2 FQGNSA. CDR3 length: 14 amino acids.

This sequence joins TRBV2 and TRBJ1-3; D uncertain. Trimming cost V 7 bases and J 0 bases, with 10 bases left between them. Germline CDR1 reads SNHLY; CDR2 reads FYNNEI. CDR3 length: 14 amino acids. CDR3 nucleotides: TGTGCCAGCAATTACGGTAACTCTGGAAACACCATATATTTT. Translated, it gives CASNYGNSGNTIYF.

The chain is built from TRBV12-3 or TRBV12-4 and TRBJ2-5, with D possibly matching TRBD2 (6 bases). The tail of the sequence fits TRBJ2-1 better, so the J call may be wrong. The CDR3 spans 13 residues. CDR3 bases: TGTGCCAGCAGTTTACAGGCCGGGAGTGAGCAGTTCTTC. It yields the protein CASSLQAGSEQFF.

The J gene is TRBJ1-2, the V gene TRBV12-3 or TRBV12-4, with D hard to call. Trimming took off 3 bases at V and 4 bases at J, with 9 bases between the two ends. This CDR3 region has 13 residues. In nucleotides, the CDR3 is TGTGCCAGCAGTTTTTGGCTTGGCTATGGCTACACCTTC. Its protein is CASSFWLGYGYTF.

This clonotype was seen only a few times. The rearrangement links TRBV13 to TRBJ2-1, with a tentative D call TRBD1 (6 bases). This CDR3 has 14 amino acids. Trimming took 5 bases from V and 8 from J, leaving 16 bases between them. The V gene's germline CDR1 is PRHDT and CDR2 FYEKMQ (reference sequence). The CDR3 coding sequence is TGTGCCAGCAGCCCGTGGGGGCCGGCAGATGAGCAGTTCTTC. This sequence encodes CASSPWGPADEQFF.

This clonotype appeared a few times. This chain connects TRBV3-1 to TRBJ2-7, with D maybe TRBD1 (5 bases). This CDR3 has 13 amino acids. Trimming took off 0 bases at V and 5 bases at J, with 8 bases between the two ends. Germline CDR1 reads LGHDT; CDR2 reads YNNKEL (reference sequence). The CDR3 nucleotides read TGTGCCAGCAGCCAAGATATAGGGGACGAGCAGTACTTC. This codes for CASSQDIGDEQYF.

The V call is TRBV5-1, the J call TRBJ1-4; 8 nucleotides agree with TRBD1. The CDR3 is 15 residues long. Losses at the gene ends were 2 bases for V and 6 bases for J; bases not matched to a gene: 6. Germline values: CDR1 SGHRS, CDR2 YFSETQ. CDR3: CASSFDRGGHEKLFF. The CDR3 region has the DNA TGCGCCAGCAGCTTTGACAGGGGTGGCCATGAAAAACTGTTTTTT.

The rearrangement links TRBV27 to TRBJ1-2; a weak D match, TRBD1 (6 bases). V lost 5 bases to trimming and J lost 1 base, with 14 bases between them. CDR1 is MNHEY, CDR2 SMNVEV, per germline (reference sequence). The CDR3 has 15 amino acids. The CDR3 here is CASSPNGQNNYGYTF. The CDR3 DNA is TGTGCCAGCAGTCCGAACGGACAGAATAACTATGGCTACACCTTC.

The chain combines TRBV18 with TRBJ2-5; 14 bases line up with TRBD2. TRBJ2-7 matches the DNA end more closely, so the J call is doubtful. Germline values: CDR1 KGHSH, CDR2 LQKENI. This CDR3 has 16 residues. The CDR3 nucleotides read TGTGCCAGCTCACCGTGGACTAGCGGGGGGAGCTACGAGCAGTACTTC. Translated: CASSPWTSGGSYEQYF.

This clonotype was picked up a small number of times. The J gene is TRBJ2-5, the V gene TRBV7-2; D perhaps matches TRBD1 (5 bases). Trimming shortened V by 5 bases and J by 0 bases, and 10 bases separated the two germline ends. Germline loops: CDR1 SGHTA, CDR2 FQGNSA. The CDR3 covers 14 residues. The CDR3 coding sequence is TGTGCCAGCAGCCCCCCAGGGAACCAAGAGACCCAGTACTTC. This translates into CASSPPGNQETQYF.

Concerning this clonotype itself: A much larger clone differs from this one at a single base, so this may be a read error. This chain joins TRBV25-1 and TRBJ2-2, with D possibly being TRBD2 (6 bases). The CDR3 loop spans 16 amino acids. CDR1 is MGHDK and CDR2 is SYGVNS in the germline V gene. The V gene lost 1 base and the J gene lost 4 bases, with 13 bases spanning the gap. The CDR3 here is CASSECKEGGTGELFF. In nucleotides, the CDR3 is TGTGCCAGCAGTGAATGTAAGGAGGGTGGCACCGGGGAGCTGTTTTTT.

The chain uses TRBV9 and TRBJ1-4; no clear D. V lost 8 bases and J 0 bases, leaving 11 bases between the germline ends. The length of the CDR3 is 14 residues. Germline assignment: CDR1 SGDLS and CDR2 YYNGEE. CDR3 DNA sequence: TGTGCCAGTAGTCAGCTTGCAACTAATGAAAAACTGTTTTTT. As protein: CASSQLATNEKLFF.

This clonotype was detected a few times. This chain uses TRBV5-1 with TRBJ1-1, with a possible D match to TRBD1 (6 bases). Trimming took off 2 bases at V and 6 bases at J, with 20 bases between the two ends. The CDR3 spans 16 residues. The germline CDR1 and CDR2 sequences are SGHRS and YFSETQ. The CDR3 here is CASSFDLGQGISEAFF. CDR3 nucleotide sequence: TGCGCCAGCAGCTTCGATTTGGGTCAGGGGATCTCTGAAGCTTTCTTT.

In this sample, this clonotype turned up a few times. The chain uses TRBV29-1 and TRBJ1-6, with 7 bases aligning to TRBD1. The length of the CDR3 is 13 residues. The trim removed 5 bases at V and 10 bases at J, leaving 8 bases unmatched. CDR1 is SQVTM, CDR2 ANQGSEA, per germline. The CDR3: CSVLDRDRSPLHF. The CDR3 DNA sequence: TGCAGCGTTCTCGACAGGGATCGATCACCCCTCCACTTT.